Only a few counts were recorded for the clone carrying this T cell receptor beta chain. Its antigen is undetermined. These data belong to a study of cytotoxic CD8 clonotypes in ibrutinib-treated CLL. General study findings and limits: Upon ibrutinib response clonality rose, and upon progression it fell back toward baseline.

The germline V gene has CDR1 LGHNA and CDR2 YNFKEQ. Trimming left V 4 bases short and J 5 bases short, with 15 bases between. The CDR3 length is 15 residues. Produced via immunoSEQ multiplex PCR; TCRdb's table is partial and in-frame only. Among more than 200,000 clones listed, 70% were seen once. Sequenced here: PBMCs, sampled after 24 months of ibrutinib treatment. The V and J genes are TRBV4-2 and TRBJ2-1; D is unclear. The source is a human donor with chronic lymphocytic leukemia. The CDR3 coding sequence is TGTGCCAGCAGCCGCCCGATGGACCGGGACAATGAGCAGTTCTTC. Amino acid sequence: CASSRPMDRDNEQFF.